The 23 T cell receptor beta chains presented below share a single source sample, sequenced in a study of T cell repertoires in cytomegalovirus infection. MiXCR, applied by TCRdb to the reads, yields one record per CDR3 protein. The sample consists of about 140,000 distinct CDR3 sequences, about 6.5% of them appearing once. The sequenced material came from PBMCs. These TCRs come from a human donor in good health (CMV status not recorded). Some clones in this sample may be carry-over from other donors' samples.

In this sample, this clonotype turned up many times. The CDR3, as DNA: TGTGCCAGCAGTTATTCAGATACGCAGTATTTT. Translation gives CASSYSDTQYF. The V gene is TRBV6-2 or TRBV6-3, the J gene TRBJ2-3, with D unclear. CDR3 length: 11 amino acids. Germline CDR1 reads MNHEY; CDR2 reads SVGEGT. Trimming shortened V by 3 bases and J by 4 bases, and 2 bases separated the two germline ends.

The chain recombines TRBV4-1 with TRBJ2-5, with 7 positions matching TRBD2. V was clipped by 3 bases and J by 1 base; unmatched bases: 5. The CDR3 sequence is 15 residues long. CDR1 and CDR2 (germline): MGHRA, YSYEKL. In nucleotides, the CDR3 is TGCGCCAGCAGCCAGGATCGGGGGGTCCAAGAGACCCAGTACTTC. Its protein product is CASSQDRGVQETQYF.

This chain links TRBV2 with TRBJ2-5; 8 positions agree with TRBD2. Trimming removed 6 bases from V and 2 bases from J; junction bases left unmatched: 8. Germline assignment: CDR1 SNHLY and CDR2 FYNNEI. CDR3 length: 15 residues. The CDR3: CASRESGGSQETQYF. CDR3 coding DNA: TGTGCCAGCAGAGAAAGCGGGGGTTCTCAAGAGACCCAGTACTTC.

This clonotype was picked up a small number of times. CDR3 nucleotides: TGTGCCAGCAGCCCCGACAGGGGGGGTTTGTACGAGCAGTACTTC. The encoded protein is CASSPDRGGLYEQYF. The chain is built from TRBV12-3 or TRBV12-4 and TRBJ2-7, with 9 nucleotides matching TRBD1. The length of the CDR3 is 15 residues. J lost 4 bases, V lost 6 bases, and 10 bases had no gene match.

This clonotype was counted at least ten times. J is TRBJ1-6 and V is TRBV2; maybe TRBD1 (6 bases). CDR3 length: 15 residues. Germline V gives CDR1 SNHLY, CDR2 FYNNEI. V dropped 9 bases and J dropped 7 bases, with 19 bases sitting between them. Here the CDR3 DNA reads TGTGCCAGTACAATCGGGGGGCAGGGAAATTCACCCCTCCACTTT. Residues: CASTIGGQGNSPLHF.

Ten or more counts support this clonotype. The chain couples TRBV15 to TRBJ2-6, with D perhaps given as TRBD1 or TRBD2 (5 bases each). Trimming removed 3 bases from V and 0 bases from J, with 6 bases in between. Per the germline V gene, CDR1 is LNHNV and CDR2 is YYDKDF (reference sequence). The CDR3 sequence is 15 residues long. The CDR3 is CATSRGVSGANVLTF. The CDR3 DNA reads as TGTGCCACCAGCAGGGGGGTCTCTGGGGCCAACGTCCTGACTTTC.

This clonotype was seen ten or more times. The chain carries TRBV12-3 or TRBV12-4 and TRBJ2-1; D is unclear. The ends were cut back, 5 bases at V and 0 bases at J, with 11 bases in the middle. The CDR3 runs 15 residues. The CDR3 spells CASSVRTTSYNEQFF. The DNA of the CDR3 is TGTGCCAGCAGTGTTCGGACCACCTCCTACAATGAGCAGTTCTTC.

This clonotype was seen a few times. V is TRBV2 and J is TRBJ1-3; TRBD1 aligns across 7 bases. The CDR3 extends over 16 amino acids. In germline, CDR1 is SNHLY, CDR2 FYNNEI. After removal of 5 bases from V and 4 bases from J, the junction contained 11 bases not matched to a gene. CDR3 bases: TGTGCCAGCAGTCGAAATGACAGGGTGGCCGGAAACACCATATATTTT. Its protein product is CASSRNDRVAGNTIYF.

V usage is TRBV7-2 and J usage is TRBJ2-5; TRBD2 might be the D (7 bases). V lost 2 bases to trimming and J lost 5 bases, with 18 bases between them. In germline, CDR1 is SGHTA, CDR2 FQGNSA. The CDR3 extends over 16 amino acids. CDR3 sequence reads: CASSLNGGGGRETQYF. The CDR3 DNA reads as TGTGCCAGCAGCTTAAATGGGGGGGGCGGGCGGGAGACCCAGTACTTC.

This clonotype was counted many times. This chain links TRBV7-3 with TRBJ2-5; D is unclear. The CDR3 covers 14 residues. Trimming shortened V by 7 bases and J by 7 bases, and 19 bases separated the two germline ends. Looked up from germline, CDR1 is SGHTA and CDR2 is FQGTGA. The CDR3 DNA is TGTGCCAGCACCCTCCCCCGGGTGTGGGGGACCCAGTACTTC. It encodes CASTLPRVWGTQYF. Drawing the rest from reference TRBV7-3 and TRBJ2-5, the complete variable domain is GAGVSQTPSNKVTEKGKYVELRCDPISGHTALYWYRQSLGQGPEFLIYFQGTGAADDSGLPNDRFFAVRPEGSVSTLKIQRTERGDSAVYLCASTLPRVWGTQYFGPGTRLLVL.

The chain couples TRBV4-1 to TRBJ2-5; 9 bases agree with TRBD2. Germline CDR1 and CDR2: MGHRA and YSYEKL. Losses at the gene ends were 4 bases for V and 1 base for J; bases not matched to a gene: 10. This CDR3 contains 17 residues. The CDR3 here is CASSPTTSGHIQETQYF. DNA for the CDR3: TGCGCCAGCAGCCCGACGACTAGCGGCCACATCCAAGAGACCCAGTACTTC.

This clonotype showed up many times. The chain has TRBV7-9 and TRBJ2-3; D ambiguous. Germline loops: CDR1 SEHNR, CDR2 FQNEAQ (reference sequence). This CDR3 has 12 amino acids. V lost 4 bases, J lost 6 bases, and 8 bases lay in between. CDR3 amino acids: CASSYPLDTQYF. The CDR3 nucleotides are TGTGCCAGCAGCTACCCTCTGGATACGCAGTATTTT.

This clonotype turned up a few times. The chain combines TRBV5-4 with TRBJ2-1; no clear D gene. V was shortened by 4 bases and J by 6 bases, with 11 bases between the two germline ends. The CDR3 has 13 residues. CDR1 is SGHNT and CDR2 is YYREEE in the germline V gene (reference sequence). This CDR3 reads CASSPVDLNEQFF. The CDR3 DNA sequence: TGTGCCAGCAGCCCCGTGGACCTCAATGAGCAGTTCTTC.

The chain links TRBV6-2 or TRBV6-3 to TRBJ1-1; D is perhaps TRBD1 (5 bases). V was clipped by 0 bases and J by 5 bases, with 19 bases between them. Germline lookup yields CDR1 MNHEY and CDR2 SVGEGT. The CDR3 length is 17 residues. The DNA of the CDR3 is TGTGCCAGCAGTTACTCATTGCCCTTAGGGGATGAAACTGAAGCTTTCTTT. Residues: CASSYSLPLGDETEAFF.

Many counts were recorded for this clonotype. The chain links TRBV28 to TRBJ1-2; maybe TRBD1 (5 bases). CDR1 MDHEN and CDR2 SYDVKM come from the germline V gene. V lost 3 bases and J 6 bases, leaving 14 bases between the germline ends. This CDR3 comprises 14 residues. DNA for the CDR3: TGTGCCAGCAGTTTTCTCGACAGAGGGAATGGCTACACCTTC. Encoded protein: CASSFLDRGNGYTF.

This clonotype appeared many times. CDR3 coding DNA: TGCAGTGCTAGAGATGAGGGGGGAGGGAGCAATCAGCCCCAGCATTTT. Encoded protein: CSARDEGGGSNQPQHF. This chain uses TRBV20-1 with TRBJ1-5, with a possible D match to TRBD1 (6 bases). This CDR3 contains 16 residues. Germline lookup yields CDR1 DFQATT and CDR2 SNEGSKA (reference sequence). The V end lost 0 bases, the J end lost 1 base, and 13 bases lay between the germline ends.

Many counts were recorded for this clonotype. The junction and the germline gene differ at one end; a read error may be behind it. CDR3 sequence: CVSSLQTGVDNSPLHF. In DNA form, the CDR3 reads TGTGTCAGCAGCTTACAGACTGGAGTTGATAATTCACCCCTCCACTTT. The chain couples TRBV7-2 to TRBJ1-6; D gene unclear. The CDR3 contains 16 residues. Germline V lookup: CDR1 SGHTA, CDR2 FQGNSA.

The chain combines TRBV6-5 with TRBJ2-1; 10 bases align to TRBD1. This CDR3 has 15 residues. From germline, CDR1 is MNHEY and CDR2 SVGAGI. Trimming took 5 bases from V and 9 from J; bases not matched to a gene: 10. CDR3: CASSAGQGEGGEQFF. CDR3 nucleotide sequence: TGTGCCAGCAGTGCAGGACAGGGGGAGGGGGGTGAGCAGTTCTTC.

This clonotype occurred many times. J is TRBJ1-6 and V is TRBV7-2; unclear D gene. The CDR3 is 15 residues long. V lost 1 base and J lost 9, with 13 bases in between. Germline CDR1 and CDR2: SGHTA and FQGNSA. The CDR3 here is CASSLGAGSGSPLHF. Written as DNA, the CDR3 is TGTGCCAGCAGCTTAGGGGCGGGCTCGGGTTCACCCCTCCACTTT.

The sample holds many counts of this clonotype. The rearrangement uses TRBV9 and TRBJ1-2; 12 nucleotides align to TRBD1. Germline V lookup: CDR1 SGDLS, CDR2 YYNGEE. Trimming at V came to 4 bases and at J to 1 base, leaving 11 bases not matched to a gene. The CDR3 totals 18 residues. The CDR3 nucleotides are TGTGCCAGCAGCTATTCCGGGACAGGGGGCTCGATTAACTATGGCTACACCTTC. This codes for CASSYSGTGGSINYGYTF.

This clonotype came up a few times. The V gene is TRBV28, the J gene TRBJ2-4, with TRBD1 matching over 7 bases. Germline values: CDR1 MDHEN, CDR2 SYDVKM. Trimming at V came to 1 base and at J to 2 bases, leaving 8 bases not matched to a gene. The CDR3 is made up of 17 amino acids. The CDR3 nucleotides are TGTGCCAGCAGTTTATCGGGACAGTCGTATTCCAAAAACATTCAGTACTTC. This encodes CASSLSGQSYSKNIQYF.

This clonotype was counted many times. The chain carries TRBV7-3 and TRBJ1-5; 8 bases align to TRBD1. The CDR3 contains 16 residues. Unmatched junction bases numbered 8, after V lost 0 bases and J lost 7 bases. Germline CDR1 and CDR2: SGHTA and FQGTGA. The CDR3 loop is CASSLTFQGAKQPQHF. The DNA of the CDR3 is TGTGCCAGCAGCTTAACGTTTCAGGGGGCTAAGCAGCCCCAGCATTTT.

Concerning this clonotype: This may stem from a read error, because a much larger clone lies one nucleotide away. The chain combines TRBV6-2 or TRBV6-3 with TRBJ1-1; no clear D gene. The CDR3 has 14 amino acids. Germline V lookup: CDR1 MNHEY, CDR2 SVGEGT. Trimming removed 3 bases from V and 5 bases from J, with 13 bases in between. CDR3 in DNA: TGTGCCAGCAGTTATCAAATCTCGCAGACTGAAGCTTTCTTT. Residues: CASSYQISQTEAFF.